The rows below give T cell receptor beta chains drawn from one sample of a study of lymphopenia after photon versus proton radiotherapy. Profiling relied on immunoSEQ multiplex PCR, and the TCRdb table lists in-frame clones only, not all of them. This table holds about 60,000 clones, 84% found once. Sequencing was performed on peripheral blood, taken from a patient treated with proton-based radiotherapy. These receptors originate from a man in his sixties with pancreatic cancer. The CDR3 runs from the conserved cysteine through the conserved F or W. A D gene is named only where the DNA matches it firmly. Clone size is not always given. Where it is, it says once, few, many or a class for expanded clones.

CDR3: CASSLHSGNTIYF; DNA: TGTGCCAGCAGCTTACACTCTGGAAACACCATATATTTT; size: .; J: TRBJ1-3; V: TRBV13; D: .
CDR3: CATKSRRMNTEAFF; DNA: TGTGCCACAAAGTCACGGCGCATGAACACTGAAGCTTTCTTT; size: .; J: TRBJ1-1; V: TRBV6-5; D: .
CDR3: CASSFGPGLGTQYF; DNA: TGTGCCAGCAGCTTTGGTCCGGGCCTGGGTACGCAGTATTTT; size: once; J: TRBJ2-3; V: TRBV7-9; D: .
CDR3: CASSETSGDYEQYF; DNA: TGTGCCAGCAGTGAGACTAGCGGGGACTACGAGCAGTACTTC; size: .; J: TRBJ2-7; V: TRBV6-1; D: TRBD2
CDR3: CASRILEGAYEQYF; DNA: TGTGCCAGCAGAATCTTGGAGGGCGCCTACGAGCAGTACTTC; size: .; J: TRBJ2-7; V: TRBV11-3; D: .
CDR3: CASSQAVGPVPRNTIYF; DNA: TGCGCCAGCAGCCAAGCCGTGGGGCCGGTCCCTAGAAACACCATATATTTT; size: .; J: TRBJ1-3; V: TRBV4-3; D: .
CDR3: CASSRDGLGGYTF; DNA: TGTGCCAGTAGTAGAGACGGGCTGGGAGGCTACACCTTC; size: .; J: TRBJ1-2; V: TRBV19; D: .
CDR3: CASSQVTGYYGYTF; DNA: TGCGCCAGCAGCCAAGTGACAGGATACTATGGCTACACCTTC; size: .; J: TRBJ1-2; V: TRBV4-1; D: .
CDR3: CATSRLSQDEQYF; DNA: TGTGCCACCAGCAGACTCTCACAGGACGAGCAGTACTTC; size: .; J: TRBJ2-7; V: TRBV15; D: .
CDR3: CASSSGLNQPQHF; DNA: TGCGCCAGCAGCTCCGGACTCAATCAGCCCCAGCATTTT; size: .; J: TRBJ1-5; V: TRBV5-1; D: .
CDR3: CASSVTSGNYNEQFF; DNA: TGCGCCAGCAGCGTGACTAGCGGGAACTACAATGAGCAGTTCTTC; size: .; J: TRBJ2-1; V: TRBV5-1; D: TRBD2
CDR3: CASSPRGGGETQYF; DNA: TGTGCCAGCAGTCCCAGAGGGGGAGGAGAGACCCAGTACTTC; size: .; J: TRBJ2-5; V: TRBV28; D: .
CDR3: CASSPGQGVYNEQFF; DNA: TGTGCCAGCAGCCCGGGACAGGGGGTATACAATGAGCAGTTCTTC; size: .; J: TRBJ2-1; V: TRBV13; D: TRBD1
CDR3: CSVVEGADTQYF; DNA: TGCAGCGTTGTGGAGGGAGCAGATACGCAGTATTTT; size: .; J: TRBJ2-3; V: TRBV29-1; D: .
CDR3: CASSPSAPGGQETQYF; DNA: TGTGCCAGCAGTCCCTCCGCTCCGGGAGGGCAAGAGACCCAGTACTTC; size: .; J: TRBJ2-5; V: TRBV6-6; D: TRBD2
CDR3: CAWSHLDRPHKYF; DNA: TGTGCCTGGAGTCACCTGGACAGACCCCATAAGTACTTC; size: .; J: TRBJ2-7; V: TRBV30; D: .
CDR3: CASSEHRDSEAFF; DNA: TGTGCCAGCAGTGAGCACCGGGACAGTGAAGCTTTCTTT; size: .; J: TRBJ1-1; V: TRBV6-1; D: TRBD1
CDR3: CASSRAGGSTEAFF; DNA: TGTGCCAGCTCTAGGGCGGGCGGAAGCACTGAAGCTTTCTTT; size: once; J: TRBJ1-1; V: TRBV6-5; D: .
CDR3: CASSLGGTAGTDTQYF; DNA: TGCGCCAGCAGCTTGGGGGGGACAGCTGGCACAGATACGCAGTATTTT; size: .; J: TRBJ2-3; V: TRBV5-1; D: TRBD1
CDR3: CASALGGSTYNEQFF; DNA: TGTGCTAGTGCCCTCGGGGGTAGCACCTACAATGAGCAGTTCTTC; size: .; J: TRBJ2-1; V: TRBV12-5; D: .
CDR3: CSVGRQGRGLANYEQYF; DNA: TGCAGCGTTGGCCGACAGGGTAGAGGGCTAGCCAACTACGAGCAGTACTTC; size: .; J: TRBJ2-7; V: TRBV29-1; D: TRBD1
CDR3: CASSGSGSRSYEQYF; DNA: TGTGCCAGCAGTGGAAGCGGGAGTAGGTCCTACGAGCAGTACTTC; size: few; J: TRBJ2-7; V: TRBV25-1; D: TRBD2
CDR3: CAWSVRTTPVEKTQYF; DNA: TGTGCCTGGAGTGTACGAACTACCCCGGTGGAAAAGACCCAGTACTTC; size: .; J: TRBJ2-5; V: TRBV30; D: .
CDR3: CASSGGMGEDTQYF; DNA: TGTGCCAGCAGCGGAGGGATGGGAGAGGATACGCAGTATTTT; size: few; J: TRBJ2-3; V: TRBV5-6; D: .
CDR3: CASSPTRGTEAFF; DNA: TGTGCCAGCAGCCCAACTAGGGGGACTGAAGCTTTCTTT; size: .; J: TRBJ1-1; V: TRBV7-2; D: .
CDR3: CASSAYTGVRGGGQPQHF; DNA: TGTGCCAGCAGTGCCTATACAGGGGTTCGCGGGGGGGGTCAGCCCCAGCATTTT; size: once; J: TRBJ1-5; V: TRBV2; D: TRBD1
CDR3: CSVHRGRLTEAFF; DNA: TGCAGCGTTCACAGGGGTCGCCTCACTGAAGCTTTCTTT; size: .; J: TRBJ1-1; V: TRBV29-1; D: TRBD1
CDR3: CASSEWTSGLHEQYF; DNA: TGCGCCAGCAGTGAATGGACTAGCGGGCTTCACGAGCAGTACTTC; size: .; J: TRBJ2-7; V: TRBV10-2; D: TRBD2
CDR3: CASLRLGGEAFF; DNA: TGTGCCAGCTTACGGCTCGGGGGTGAAGCTTTCTTT; size: .; J: TRBJ1-1; V: TRBV18; D: .
CDR3: CASSGAGGSGANVLTF; DNA: TGCGCCAGCAGCGGAGCGGGAGGCTCTGGGGCCAACGTCCTGACTTTC; size: once; J: TRBJ2-6; V: TRBV5-1; D: TRBD2
CDR3: CASSFTGYEQYF; DNA: TGTGCCAGCAGCTTTACCGGATACGAGCAGTACTTC; size: .; J: TRBJ2-7; V: TRBV5-6; D: .
CDR3: CASSHWQVSYEQYF; DNA: TGTGCCAGCAGCCATTGGCAGGTCTCCTACGAGCAGTACTTC; size: .; J: TRBJ2-7; V: TRBV7-9; D: .
CDR3: CASSVHAGTGGDQPQHF; DNA: TGTGCCAGCAGCGTCCACGCCGGGACAGGGGGCGATCAGCCCCAGCATTTT; size: .; J: TRBJ1-5; V: TRBV9; D: TRBD1
CDR3: CASSKERRETQYF; DNA: TGTGCCAGTAGTAAGGAAAGGCGGGAGACCCAGTACTTC; size: .; J: TRBJ2-5; V: TRBV19; D: .
CDR3: CASSPGAYEQYF; DNA: TGTGCCAGCAGCCCCGGCGCCTACGAGCAGTACTTC; size: .; J: TRBJ2-7; V: TRBV6-5; D: .
CDR3: CASSETGLQPQHF; DNA: TGCGCCAGCAGTGAGACAGGGCTACAGCCCCAGCATTTT; size: .; J: TRBJ1-5; V: TRBV10-1; D: .
CDR3: CSVALAGGPDTQYF; DNA: TGCAGCGTTGCTTTGGCGGGAGGGCCAGATACGCAGTATTTT; size: .; J: TRBJ2-3; V: TRBV29-1; D: TRBD2
CDR3: CASSPWRVQETQYF; DNA: TGTGCCAGCAGCCCGTGGCGGGTCCAAGAGACCCAGTACTTC; size: .; J: TRBJ2-5; V: TRBV11-2; D: .
CDR3: CASRQSQGNQPQHF; DNA: TGTGCCAGCAGACAATCACAGGGGAATCAGCCCCAGCATTTT; size: few; J: TRBJ1-5; V: TRBV6-6; D: TRBD1
CDR3: CASSLNWGAAYGYTF; DNA: TGTGCTAGCAGCTTGAATTGGGGGGCGGCCTATGGCTACACCTTC; size: .; J: TRBJ1-2; V: TRBV5-5; D: .